Listed below are T cell receptor beta chains from one sample, sequenced in a study of vaccination and CD4 T cells after COVID-19. Via MiXCR, TCRdb re-called the PCR reads, giving one row per CDR3 protein. The sample yields thousands of distinct CDR3 sequences, roughly two fifths seen once. Which antigens these TCRs recognize remains unknown. Sequencing input: CD4+ T cells from blood, cultured in vitro. The receptor set was obtained from a human donor in good health. Each CDR3 is given with its conserved first and last residue. The D gene is left open where the match is weak. Size values are once, few and many counts, or a class for expanded clones, and some rows have none.

j_gene	d_gene	abundance	v_gene	CDR3nt	CDR3aa
TRBJ1-1	TRBD1	.	TRBV7-2	TGTGCCAGCACTACAGGGGGAGTGAGAAATGCTTTCTTT	CASTTGGVRNAFF
TRBJ2-7	.	.	TRBV27	TGTGCCAGCAGTCCCTCCGATGCCTATTACGAGCAGTACTTC	CASSPSDAYYEQYF
TRBJ2-2	.	few	TRBV20-1	TGCAGTGCTACTACGGACACCGGGGAGCTGTTTTTT	CSATTDTGELFF
TRBJ2-7	.	few	TRBV6-1	TGTGCCAGCAGGCATCCGGTGGGGCGGGAACTCTACGAGCAGTACTTC	CASRHPVGRELYEQYF
TRBJ2-3	TRBD1	large	TRBV20-1	TGCAGAGCGGGACAGGGAGGGCCAGATACGCAGTATTTT	CRAGQGGPDTQYF
TRBJ2-7	TRBD1	.	TRBV10-1	TGCGCCAGCGGCCCCCCTCCGGGACAGTTCTACGAGCAGTACTTC	CASGPPPGQFYEQYF
TRBJ1-2	TRBD1	.	TRBV5-1	TGCGCCAGCAGCTGGGACAGGGACTATGGCTACACCTTC	CASSWDRDYGYTF
TRBJ2-7	.	.	TRBV6-2/TRBV6-3	TGTGCCAGCAGTTACGAGCTCCCCTACGAGCAGTACTTC	CASSYELPYEQYF
TRBJ1-3	.	once	TRBV7-3	TGTGCCAGCAGCCAAGGAGTCTCTGGAAACACCATATATTTT	CASSQGVSGNTIYF
TRBJ1-3	.	.	TRBV7-9	TGTGCCAGCAGCCTCGGCGGCGGATTGAGATCCTCTGGAAACACCATATATTTT	CASSLGGGLRSSGNTIYF
TRBJ2-7	TRBD1	.	TRBV27	TGTGCCAGCAGTAGTCCGGGACAGGCTCAGTACGAGCAGTACTTC	CASSSPGQAQYEQYF
TRBJ1-5	TRBD1	few	TRBV6-1	TGTGCCAGCAGCCAGGACAGGGGAAGCAATCAGCCCCAGCATTTT	CASSQDRGSNQPQHF
TRBJ2-2	.	.	TRBV2	TGTGCCAGCAGTGAAGTGGGGGCCGGACCCGGGGAGCTGTTTTTT	CASSEVGAGPGELFF
TRBJ1-1	.	.	TRBV7-9	TGTGCCAGCGACGGCTTGAACACTGAAGCTTTCTTT	CASDGLNTEAFF
TRBJ1-1	.	.	TRBV10-1	TGCGCCAGCAGCCTAGATAGGACTGAAGCTTTCTTT	CASSLDRTEAFF
TRBJ1-1	TRBD1	few	TRBV20-1	TGCAGTGCCACTAGCCCACTAACAGGGGACACTGAAGCTTTCTTT	CSATSPLTGDTEAFF
TRBJ2-3	.	.	TRBV2	TGTGCCAGCAGTGAAGGGGCACAAGATACGCAGTATTTT	CASSEGAQDTQYF
TRBJ2-2	TRBD1	.	TRBV14	TGTGCCAGCAGCCCCCGGACAGGGGCGGGCACCGGGGAGCTGTTTTTT	CASSPRTGAGTGELFF
TRBJ1-5	TRBD1	.	TRBV20-1	TGCAGTGCCCACAGACAGGGCGGGTCGTCAAATCAGCCCCAGCATTTT	CSAHRQGGSSNQPQHF
TRBJ2-3	.	.	TRBV20-1	TGCAGTGCTAGAGATTGGGCGGGGGCCAACACAGATACGCAGTATTTT	CSARDWAGANTDTQYF
TRBJ1-2	TRBD1	.	TRBV7-3	TGTGCCAGCAGCCCCGCGACAGGGGGCTTCGATGGCTACACCTTC	CASSPATGGFDGYTF
TRBJ1-2	.	.	TRBV5-6	TGTGCCAGCAGCTTGGGGAGGGCTGGCTATGGCTACACCTTC	CASSLGRAGYGYTF
TRBJ1-1	.	few	TRBV6-4	TGTGCCAGCAGTGACGGGCCGAACACTGAAGCTTTCTTT	CASSDGPNTEAFF
TRBJ1-1	.	few	TRBV11-3	TGTGCCAGCAGCAACAGGCCCCCGAACACTGAAGCTTTCTTT	CASSNRPPNTEAFF
TRBJ1-1	.	.	TRBV20-1	TGCAGTGCTAGAGAGACAGACACTGAAGCTTTCTTT	CSARETDTEAFF
TRBJ2-3	TRBD2	.	TRBV11-1	TGTGCCAGCAGTCGTGCCCGGGGGAGGGCTGATACGCAGTATTTT	CASSRARGRADTQYF
TRBJ1-1	.	.	TRBV6-5	TGTGCCAGCAGTTACCGGGGCGGAGTAATGAACACTGAAGCTTTCTTT	CASSYRGGVMNTEAFF
TRBJ1-2	TRBD1	.	TRBV19	TGTGCTAGCAATGAGGGACAGGGAGACTATGGCTACACCTTC	CASNEGQGDYGYTF
TRBJ2-5	TRBD1	.	TRBV5-6	TGTGCCAGCAGCCTCGGACAGGGGTCTGGAGAGACCCAGTACTTC	CASSLGQGSGETQYF
TRBJ2-5	.	.	TRBV21-1	TGTGCCAGCAGCACAGCGGGGGGGCCAGGGGAGACCCAGTACTTC	CASSTAGGPGETQYF
TRBJ1-2	.	.	TRBV6-5	TGTGCCAGCAGTTCTCCCCCGCCACCCTATGGCTACACCTTC	CASSSPPPPYGYTF
TRBJ1-2	.	.	TRBV6-1	TGTGCCAGCACCATGGGACTGCGGTATGGCTACACCTTC	CASTMGLRYGYTF
TRBJ1-1	.	.	TRBV5-8	TGTGCCAGCAGACTCCGGGGACATCCAGACACTGAAGCTTTCTTT	CASRLRGHPDTEAFF
TRBJ2-7	.	once	TRBV30	TGTGCCTGGAAATACCAGGCGTCCTACGAGCAGTACTTC	CAWKYQASYEQYF
TRBJ2-5	TRBD2	once	TRBV9	TGTGCCAGCAGCGTACTAGCGGAACAAGAGACCCAGTACTTC	CASSVLAEQETQYF
TRBJ2-7	TRBD1	.	TRBV6-1	TGTGCCAGCAGGGCCGACAGGGCTGGAGAGCAGTACTTC	CASRADRAGEQYF
TRBJ2-3	.	.	TRBV25-1	TGTGCCACCACAGAGCCCAACACAGATACGCAGTATTTT	CATTEPNTDTQYF
TRBJ2-5	TRBD2	.	TRBV5-4	TGTGCCAGCAGCTTGTCCTGGACTAGCGGGCAAGAGACCCAGTACTTC	CASSLSWTSGQETQYF
TRBJ2-7	.	.	TRBV14	TGTGCCAGCAGCCAAGGATCCTACGAGCAGTACTTC	CASSQGSYEQYF
TRBJ1-1	.	.	TRBV18	TGTGCCAGCTCACCACCGACCGGGGGCCGAAACACTGAAGCTTTCTTT	CASSPPTGGRNTEAFF
TRBJ1-6	.	.	TRBV19	TGTGCCAGTAGTATACAGAATTCACCCCTCCACTTT	CASSIQNSPLHF
TRBJ1-1	.	.	TRBV5-1	TGCGCCAGCAGCTTCCCCGGGAACACTGAAGCTTTCTTT	CASSFPGNTEAFF
TRBJ1-2	.	.	TRBV20-1	TGCAGTGCTAGAGACATAAGGGGAGTAGCTAACTATGGCTACACCTTC	CSARDIRGVANYGYTF
TRBJ2-7	.	.	TRBV7-3	TGTGCCAGCAGCTTACAGGGAACCTACGAGCAGTACTTC	CASSLQGTYEQYF
TRBJ2-3	.	few	TRBV20-1	TGCAGTGCTAGAGATGTCACTAACACAGATACGCAGTATTTT	CSARDVTNTDTQYF
TRBJ1-3	.	.	TRBV30	TGTGCCTGGGGCCGGGATGGAAACACCATATATTTT	CAWGRDGNTIYF
TRBJ2-3	.	.	TRBV10-1	TGCGCCAGCAGAGGGGAGTTGACAGATACGCAGTATTTT	CASRGELTDTQYF
TRBJ2-5	.	.	TRBV29-1	TGCAGCGTCACTAGGGGCCTAAATTACGGACCCTTTGGCAGCCAAGAGACCCAGTACTTC	CSVTRGLNYGPFGSQETQYF
TRBJ1-2	.	.	TRBV9	TGTGCCAGCAGCGTACAGGGTTATGGCTACACCTTC	CASSVQGYGYTF
TRBJ2-1	TRBD1	few	TRBV7-2	TGTGCCAGCAGTTCACCGGGACAGGGGATCTATGAGCAGTTCTTC	CASSSPGQGIYEQFF
TRBJ2-5	TRBD2	.	TRBV20-1	TGCGGATCCATGACTAGCGGGGGGGCAGCGGGGGAGACCCAGTACTTC	CGSMTSGGAAGETQYF
TRBJ2-3	.	.	TRBV27	TGTGCCAGCAGTTTAATTTACCCCCCAGATACGCAGTATTTT	CASSLIYPPDTQYF
TRBJ2-1	TRBD1	few	TRBV7-3	TGTGCCAGCAGCTCGGGACAGGGACTAAGTGAGCAGTTCTTC	CASSSGQGLSEQFF
TRBJ1-5	.	few	TRBV19	TGTGCCAGTAGTAGCACAGGGACCCAGCCCCAGCATTTT	CASSSTGTQPQHF
TRBJ2-7	.	.	TRBV30	TGTGCCGGGTGGCGGAGCTCCTACGAGCAGTACTTC	CAGWRSSYEQYF